Below, 23 T cell receptor beta chains from the same sample are listed, as sequenced in a study of T-cell memory formation after mild COVID-19. TCRdb reanalysed the 5' RACE reads using MiXCR and keeps one entry per CDR3 protein. The table lists under 250,000 distinct CDR3 sequences, 8% to 11% of them singletons, with around 3.3% in the top ten. Input material: PBMCs or a T cell subset sorted from them (not recorded which). These receptors were taken from a man between 18 and 29 years old who had mild COVID-19 (a few samples of this study predate the infection). Cell type and time point are not known.

This clonotype has more than one count but fewer than ten. This rearrangement joins TRBV24-1 to TRBJ2-2; D tentatively fits TRBD1 or TRBD2 (5 bases each). CDR3 length: 14 amino acids. Trimming left V 7 bases short and J 2 bases short, with 10 bases between. The V gene's germline CDR1 is KGHDR and CDR2 SFDVKD. The CDR3 loop reads CATSRDGNTGELFF. In nucleotides, the CDR3 is TGTGCCACCAGCCGGGACGGAAACACCGGGGAGCTGTTTTTT.

The chain couples TRBV5-1 to TRBJ2-2; no reliable D call. Per the germline V gene, CDR1 is SGHRS and CDR2 is YFSETQ. V was shortened by 5 bases and J by 4 bases, with 6 bases between the two germline ends. The CDR3 totals 12 residues. CDR3: CASSWVTGELFF. The CDR3 DNA is TGCGCCAGCAGTTGGGTCACCGGGGAGCTGTTTTTT. Combining the CDR3 with reference TRBV5-1 and TRBJ2-2 gives the whole variable domain KAGVTQTPRYLIKTRGQQVTLSCSPISGHRSVSWYQQTPGQGLQFLFEYFSETQRNKGNFPGRFSGRQFSNSRSEMNVSTLELGDSALYLCASSWVTGELFFGEGSRLTVL.

The chain has TRBV6-2 or TRBV6-3 and TRBJ2-2; 15 bases align to TRBD2. CDR3 size: 17 residues. In germline, CDR1 is MNHEY, CDR2 SVGEGT. V shed 8 bases, J shed 3 bases, and the junction held 7 bases outside the gene matches. In nucleotides, the CDR3 is TGTGCCAGCTCCTGGACTAGCGGGGGGGCAGACACCGGGGAGCTGTTTTTT. It yields the protein CASSWTSGGADTGELFF.

This clonotype was detected only a few times. The rearrangement joins TRBV6-6 to TRBJ1-5; TRBD1 matches 8 bases. V lost 2 bases, J lost 7 bases, and 10 bases stayed unmatched. The V gene's germline CDR1 is MNHNY and CDR2 SVGAGI (reference sequence). The CDR3 runs 16 residues. The CDR3 region is CASSYDFTGGSQPQHF. The CDR3 DNA follows: TGTGCCAGCAGTTACGACTTCACAGGGGGGTCGCAGCCCCAGCATTTT.

There are a few counts of this clonotype. The rearrangement uses TRBV7-9 and TRBJ2-5; D is undetermined. This CDR3 comprises 15 residues. The V gene lost 5 bases and the J gene lost 1 base, with 14 bases spanning the gap. CDR1 and CDR2 from the germline V gene are SEHNR and FQNEAQ (reference sequence). The CDR3 sequence is CASSLGRRTQETQYF. In nucleotides, the CDR3 is TGTGCCAGCAGCCTCGGACGGAGAACCCAAGAGACCCAGTACTTC.

The gene calls are TRBV24-1 and TRBJ1-2; TRBD1 aligns across 7 bases. This CDR3 comprises 12 residues. From germline, CDR1 is KGHDR and CDR2 SFDVKD. V was clipped by 9 bases and J by 4 bases; unmatched bases: 4. CDR3 sequence: CATQDRAYGYTF. CDR3 DNA: TGTGCCACCCAAGACAGGGCCTATGGCTACACCTTC.

A few counts support this clonotype. The rearrangement links TRBV11-2 to TRBJ2-7; perhaps TRBD1 as D (6 bases). The length of the CDR3 is 15 residues. V lost 3 bases, J lost 2 bases, and 14 bases lay in between. Germline V gene data show CDR1 as SGHAT and CDR2 as FQNNGV. The chain's CDR3 is CASSLNRAGTYEQYF. CDR3 in DNA: TGTGCCAGCAGCTTGAACAGGGCAGGGACCTACGAGCAGTACTTC.

This clonotype was observed at least ten times. The chain is built from TRBV7-2 and TRBJ2-7; 10 bases align to TRBD2. J gave up 9 bases and V 2 bases, and 7 bases lay outside the gene matches. Per germline, CDR1 SGHTA and CDR2 FQGNSA. The CDR3 length is 14 residues. CDR3 sequence (DNA): TGTGCCAGCAGCTTAAGAGCGGGGGGGCCGCGGCAGTACTTC. The encoded protein is CASSLRAGGPRQYF.

In its sample, this clonotype was seen a few times. The V and J genes are TRBV7-2 and TRBJ1-5; 7 bases align to TRBD1. The CDR3 has 15 amino acids. V shed 1 base, J shed 7 bases, and the junction held 7 bases outside the gene matches. CDR1 and CDR2 (germline): SGHTA, FQGNSA. The CDR3 DNA reads as TGTGCCAGCAGCTTAGGATTAGGGGGCCGGCAGCCCCAGCATTTT. Translated: CASSLGLGGRQPQHF.

In DNA, the CDR3 is TGTGCCAGCACCCCAGGGGGGGATCAGCCCCAGCATTTT. This codes for CASTPGGDQPQHF. The chain recombines TRBV28 with TRBJ1-5; 7 positions agree with TRBD1. V gave up 7 bases and J gave up 5 bases; unmatched junction bases: 5. Germline assignment: CDR1 MDHEN and CDR2 SYDVKM. CDR3 length: 13 amino acids. Complete variable domain (other parts from reference TRBV28 and TRBJ1-5): DVKVTQSSRYLVKRTGEKVFLECVQDMDHENMFWYRQDPGLGLRLIYFSYDVKMKEKGDIPEGYSVSREKKERFSLILESASTNQTSMYLCASTPGGDQPQHFGDGTRLSIL.

The rearrangement uses TRBV12-3 or TRBV12-4 and TRBJ1-1; the D is unclear. CDR3 length equals 11 residues. The V end lost 7 bases, the J end lost 4 bases, and 7 bases lay between the germline ends. Here the CDR3 DNA reads TGTGCCAGCACCACAATCACTGAAGCTTTCTTT. Its translation is CASTTITEAFF.

This clonotype was recorded only once. The chain carries TRBV5-4 and TRBJ2-1, with D possibly being TRBD1 (5 bases). Germline V gene sequence: CDR1 SGHNT, CDR2 YYREEE (reference sequence). CDR3 length: 15 amino acids. The germline V and J ends were trimmed by 4 bases and 5 bases, with 16 bases remaining between them. The CDR3 sequence is CASSGTGPRDNEQFF. The CDR3 DNA follows: TGTGCCAGCAGCGGAACAGGCCCCCGGGACAATGAGCAGTTCTTC.

CDR3 residues: CATSPKAPDQETQYF. Here the CDR3 DNA reads TGTGCCACCAGTCCAAAGGCGCCAGACCAAGAGACCCAGTACTTC. V is TRBV15 and J is TRBJ2-5; no reliable D call. Germline V gene sequence: CDR1 LNHNV, CDR2 YYDKDF (reference sequence). The V and J ends lost 6 bases and 0 bases respectively, with 14 bases between them. This CDR3 is 15 amino acids long.

This clonotype was seen ten or more times. This chain uses TRBV7-2 with TRBJ1-2; no reliable D call. The CDR3 loop spans 15 amino acids. V lost 4 bases and J lost 2, with 14 bases in between. Germline V lookup: CDR1 SGHTA, CDR2 FQGNSA. The CDR3 DNA reads as TGTGCCAGCAGCTACTACCTGACTGCGAACTATGGCTACACCTTC. As protein: CASSYYLTANYGYTF.

This chain links TRBV5-1 with TRBJ1-2; 9 bases are shared with TRBD1. Germline CDR1 SGHRS, CDR2 YFSETQ. The length of the CDR3 is 15 residues. V was pared by 0 bases and J by 6 bases, with 6 bases of the junction left unmatched. As DNA, the CDR3 is TGCGCCAGCAGCTTGGATCCGGGACAGGGTAATGGCTACACCTTC. The encoded protein is CASSLDPGQGNGYTF.

J is TRBJ2-3 and V is TRBV6-5; D unresolved. The CDR3 spans 13 residues. Germline CDR1 MNHEY, CDR2 SVGAGI. Trimming took off 2 bases at V and 8 bases at J, with 11 bases between the two ends. As DNA, the CDR3 is TGTGCCAGCAGTTACCCGGGCACGGGTACGCAGTATTTT. Translated, it gives CASSYPGTGTQYF.

This clonotype turned up a few times. The chain recombines TRBV21-1 with TRBJ1-1; TRBD1, as called in the table, went unchecked against the DNA. TRBV21-1 has pseudogene status. This CDR3 is 16 amino acids long. In DNA form, the CDR3 reads TGTGCCAGCAGCAAAGACCCCCGGGACAGGGGACCTGAAGCTTTCTTT. Its translation is CASSKDPRDRGPEAFF.

This clonotype was seen more than once but under ten times. The chain links TRBV28 to TRBJ2-2, with D unresolved. The CDR3 is 13 amino acids. V was shortened by 7 bases and J by 5 bases, with 11 bases between the two germline ends. The germline CDR1 and CDR2 sequences are MDHEN and SYDVKM. CDR3 region: CASIVRHTGELFF. The CDR3 bases are TGTGCCAGCATTGTGCGTCATACCGGGGAGCTGTTTTTT.

V is TRBV7-3 and J is TRBJ2-1; D is perhaps TRBD2 (5 bases). CDR1 SGHTA and CDR2 FQGTGA come from the germline V gene. The CDR3 is made up of 14 amino acids. The V and J ends lost 5 bases and 8 bases respectively, with 16 bases between them. CDR3 in amino acids: CASSAQRGPDEQFF. The CDR3 DNA follows: TGTGCCAGCAGCGCCCAACGGGGTCCGGATGAGCAGTTCTTC.

This clonotype was seen a handful of times. The chain joins TRBV12-3 or TRBV12-4 to TRBJ1-5, with 9 nucleotides matching TRBD1. The CDR3 runs 15 residues. Trimming at V came to 5 bases and at J to 9 bases, leaving 11 bases not matched to a gene. The CDR3 protein is CASSLTGQGSLPQHF. As DNA, the CDR3 is TGTGCCAGCAGTCTAACGGGACAGGGTAGTCTGCCCCAGCATTTT.

This clonotype has only a few counts. The V call is TRBV6-5, the J call TRBJ1-5, with D possibly being TRBD1 (6 bases). Germline V gene sequence: CDR1 MNHEY, CDR2 SVGAGI. V dropped 7 bases and J dropped 6 bases, with 10 bases sitting between them. This CDR3 is built from 12 residues. CDR3 nucleotides: TGTGCCAGCAATTCCAGGGGTCAGCCCCAGCATTTT. This codes for CASNSRGQPQHF.

This clonotype was found a few times. This chain links TRBV14 with TRBJ2-2; tentative D call: TRBD1 (5 bases). V was cut by 2 bases and J by 1 base, with 8 bases left in between. Per the germline V gene, CDR1 is SGHDN and CDR2 is FVKESK. The CDR3 is made up of 15 amino acids. The CDR3, as DNA: TGTGCCAGCAGCCAACGGCAGGGGAACACCGGGGAGCTGTTTTTT. It codes for CASSQRQGNTGELFF.

This chain links TRBV2 with TRBJ2-1; TRBD2 agrees at 13 bases. V lost 6 bases to trimming and J lost 0 bases; unmatched junction nucleotides: 5. The CDR3 runs to 17 residues. From germline, CDR1 is SNHLY and CDR2 FYNNEI. CDR3 nucleotide sequence: TGTGCCAGCAGACGGGGACTAGCGGGGACCTCCTACAATGAGCAGTTCTTC. Residues: CASRRGLAGTSYNEQFF.